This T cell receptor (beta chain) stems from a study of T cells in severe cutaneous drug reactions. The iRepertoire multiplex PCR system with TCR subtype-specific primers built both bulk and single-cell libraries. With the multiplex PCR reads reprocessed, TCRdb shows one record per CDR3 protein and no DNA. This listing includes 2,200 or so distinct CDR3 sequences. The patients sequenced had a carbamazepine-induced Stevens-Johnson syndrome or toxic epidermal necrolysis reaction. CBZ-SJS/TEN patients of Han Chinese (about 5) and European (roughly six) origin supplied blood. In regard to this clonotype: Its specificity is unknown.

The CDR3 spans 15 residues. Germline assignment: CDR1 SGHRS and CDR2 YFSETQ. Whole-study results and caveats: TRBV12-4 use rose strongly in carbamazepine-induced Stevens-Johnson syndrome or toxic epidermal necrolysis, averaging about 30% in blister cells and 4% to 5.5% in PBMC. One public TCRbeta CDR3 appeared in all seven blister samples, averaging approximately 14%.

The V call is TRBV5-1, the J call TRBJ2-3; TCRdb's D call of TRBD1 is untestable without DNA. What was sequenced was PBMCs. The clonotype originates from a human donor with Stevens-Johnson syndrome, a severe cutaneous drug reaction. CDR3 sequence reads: CASSSPGGSTDTQYF. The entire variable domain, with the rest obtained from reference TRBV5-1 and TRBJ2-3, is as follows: KAGVTQTPRYLIKTRGQQVTLSCSPISGHRSVSWYQQTPGQGLQFLFEYFSETQRNKGNFPGRFSGRQFSNSRSEMNVSTLELGDSALYLCASSSPGGSTDTQYFGPGTRLTVL.